This T cell receptor beta chain was captured by sequencing in a study of blood T cells in healthy people across ages. V dropped 7 bases and J dropped 0; count of bases not matched to a gene: 5. Germline loops: CDR1 SGHRS, CDR2 YFSETQ. This CDR3 is built from 14 residues. Together with a sample-barcoded 5' primer, a J-beta primer mix was included in a second PCR lasting about 6 to 11 cycles. Each CDR3 protein gets one entry after TCRdb re-called the 5' RACE reads with MiXCR. The table records over 700,000 distinct CDR3 sequences, around 25% of them present only once. This clonotype was seen more than once but under ten times. The sample also formed part of further work on T cells of mothers and their children. That work states: During the second PCR, the M1S primer introduced sample barcodes along with 2-4 random nucleotides. The study found thymic selection shapes TCR recombination output similarly in related and unrelated pairs.

This receptor was taken from a boy between 10 and 17 years old in good health. The specimen sequenced was blood. This sequence joins TRBV5-1 and TRBJ2-7, with TRBD1 identical over 9 bases. This CDR3 is CASGGTGSSYEQYF. The CDR3 bases are TGCGCCAGCGGGGGGACAGGGAGCTCCTACGAGCAGTACTTC.